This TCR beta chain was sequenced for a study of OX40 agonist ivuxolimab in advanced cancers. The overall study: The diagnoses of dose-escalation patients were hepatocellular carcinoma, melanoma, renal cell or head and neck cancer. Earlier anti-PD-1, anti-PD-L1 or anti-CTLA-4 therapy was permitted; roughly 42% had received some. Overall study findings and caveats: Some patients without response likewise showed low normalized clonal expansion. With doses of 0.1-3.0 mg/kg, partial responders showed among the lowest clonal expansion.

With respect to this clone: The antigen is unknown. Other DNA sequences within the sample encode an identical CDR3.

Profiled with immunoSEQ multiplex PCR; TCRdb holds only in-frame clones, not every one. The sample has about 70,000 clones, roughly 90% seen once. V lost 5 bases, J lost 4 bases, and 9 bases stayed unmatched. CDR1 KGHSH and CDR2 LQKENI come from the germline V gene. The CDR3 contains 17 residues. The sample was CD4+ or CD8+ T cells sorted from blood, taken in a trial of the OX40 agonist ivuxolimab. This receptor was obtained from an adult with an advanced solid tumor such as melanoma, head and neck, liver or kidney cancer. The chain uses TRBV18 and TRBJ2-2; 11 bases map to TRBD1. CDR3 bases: TGTGCCAGCTCAATAAGGACAGGGGGCGAAAGCACCGGGGAGCTGTTTTTT. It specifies CASSIRTGGESTGELFF. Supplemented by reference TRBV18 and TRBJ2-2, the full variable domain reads NAGVMQNPRHLVRRRGQEARLRCSPMKGHSHVYWYRQLPEEGLKFMVYLQKENIIDESGMPKERFSAEFPKEGPSILRIQQVVRGDSAAYFCASSIRTGGESTGELFFGEGSRLTVL.